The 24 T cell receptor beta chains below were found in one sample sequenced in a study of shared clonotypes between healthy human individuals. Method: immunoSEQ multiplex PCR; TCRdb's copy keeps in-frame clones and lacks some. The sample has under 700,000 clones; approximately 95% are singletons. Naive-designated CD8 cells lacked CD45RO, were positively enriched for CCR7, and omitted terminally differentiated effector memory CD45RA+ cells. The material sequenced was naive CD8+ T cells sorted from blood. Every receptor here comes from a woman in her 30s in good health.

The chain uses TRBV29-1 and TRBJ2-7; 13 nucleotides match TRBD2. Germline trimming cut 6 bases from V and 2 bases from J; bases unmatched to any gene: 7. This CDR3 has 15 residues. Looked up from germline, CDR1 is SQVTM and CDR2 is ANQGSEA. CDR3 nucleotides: TGCAGCGTCGCCGGGACTAGCGGGACCACCTACGAGCAGTACTTC. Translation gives CSVAGTSGTTYEQYF.

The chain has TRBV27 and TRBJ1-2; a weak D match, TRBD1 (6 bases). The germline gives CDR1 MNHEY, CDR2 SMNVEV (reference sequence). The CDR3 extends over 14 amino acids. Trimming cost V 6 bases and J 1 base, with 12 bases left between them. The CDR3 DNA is TGTGCCAGCAGACCCACAGGGTTTAACTATGGCTACACCTTC. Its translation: CASRPTGFNYGYTF.

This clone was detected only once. CDR3 bases: TGTGCCAGCAGTGAATTAGGGACAGGCTATGGCTACACCTTC. Encoded protein: CASSELGTGYGYTF. This chain connects TRBV2 to TRBJ1-2, with 8 bases lining up with TRBD1. V lost 2 bases to trimming and J lost 4 bases; unmatched junction nucleotides: 3. CDR3 size: 14 residues. Germline V lookup: CDR1 SNHLY, CDR2 FYNNEI.

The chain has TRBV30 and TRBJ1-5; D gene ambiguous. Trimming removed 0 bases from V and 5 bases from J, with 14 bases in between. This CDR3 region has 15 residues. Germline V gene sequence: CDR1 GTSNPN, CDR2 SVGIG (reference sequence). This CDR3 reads CAWSVGQADHQPQHF. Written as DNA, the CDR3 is TGTGCCTGGAGTGTTGGGCAGGCCGACCATCAGCCCCAGCATTTT.

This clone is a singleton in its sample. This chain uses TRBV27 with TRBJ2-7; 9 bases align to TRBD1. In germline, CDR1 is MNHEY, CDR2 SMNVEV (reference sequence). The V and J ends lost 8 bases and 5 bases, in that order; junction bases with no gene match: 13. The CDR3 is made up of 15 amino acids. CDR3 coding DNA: TGTGCCAGCCTAGGTCCCGACAGGGGGTGGAACGAGCAGTACTTC. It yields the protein CASLGPDRGWNEQYF.

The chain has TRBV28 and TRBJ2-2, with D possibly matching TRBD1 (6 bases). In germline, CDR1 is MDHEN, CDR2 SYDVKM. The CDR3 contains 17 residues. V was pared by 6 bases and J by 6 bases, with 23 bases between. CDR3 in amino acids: CASSPRPGVEGSGELFF. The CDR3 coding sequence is TGTGCCAGCAGCCCCAGACCAGGGGTAGAAGGATCCGGGGAGCTGTTTTTT.

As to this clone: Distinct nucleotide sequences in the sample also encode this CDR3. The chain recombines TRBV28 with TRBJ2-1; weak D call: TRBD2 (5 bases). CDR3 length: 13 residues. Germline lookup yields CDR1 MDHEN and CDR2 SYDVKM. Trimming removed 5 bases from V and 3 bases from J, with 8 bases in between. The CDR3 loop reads CASSLTSYNEQFF. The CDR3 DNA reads TGTGCCAGCAGTCTTACTAGCTACAATGAGCAGTTCTTC. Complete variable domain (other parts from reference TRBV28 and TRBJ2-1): DVKVTQSSRYLVKRTGEKVFLECVQDMDHENMFWYRQDPGLGLRLIYFSYDVKMKEKGDIPEGYSVSREKKERFSLILESASTNQTSMYLCASSLTSYNEQFFGPGTRLTVL.

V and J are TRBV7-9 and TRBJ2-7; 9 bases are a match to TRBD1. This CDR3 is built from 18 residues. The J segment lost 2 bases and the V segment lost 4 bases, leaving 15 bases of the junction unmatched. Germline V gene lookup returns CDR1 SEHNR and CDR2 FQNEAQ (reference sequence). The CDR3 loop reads CASSSTSPGTGSPYEQYF. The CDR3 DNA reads TGTGCCAGCAGCTCAACAAGTCCCGGGACAGGGTCGCCCTACGAGCAGTACTTC.

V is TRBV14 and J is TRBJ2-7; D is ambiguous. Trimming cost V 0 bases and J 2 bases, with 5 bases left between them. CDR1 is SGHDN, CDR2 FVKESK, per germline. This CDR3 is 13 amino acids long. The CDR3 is CASSQETPYEQYF. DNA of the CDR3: TGTGCCAGCAGCCAAGAGACGCCCTACGAGCAGTACTTC.

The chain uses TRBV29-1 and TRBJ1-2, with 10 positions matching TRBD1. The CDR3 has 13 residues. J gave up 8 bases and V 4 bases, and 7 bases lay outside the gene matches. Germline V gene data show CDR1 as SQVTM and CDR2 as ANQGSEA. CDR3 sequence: CSVGTGGFVGYTF. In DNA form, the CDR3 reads TGCAGCGTTGGGACAGGGGGTTTTGTCGGCTACACCTTC.

CDR3 protein: CAGGEGDQWGYEQYF. Written as DNA, the CDR3 is TGTGCCGGAGGGGAGGGGGATCAATGGGGCTACGAGCAGTACTTC. The chain combines TRBV6-1 with TRBJ2-7; the D gene is possibly TRBD2 (7 bases). The length of the CDR3 is 15 residues. Per the germline V gene, CDR1 is MNHNS and CDR2 is SASEGT. The V end lost 11 bases, the J end lost 3 bases, and 23 bases lay between the germline ends.

CDR3 nucleotides: TGTGCCAGCAGCGTAGGGGTCGATAGCACAGATACGCAGTATTTT. Protein product: CASSVGVDSTDTQYF. V and J are TRBV9 and TRBJ2-3; D gene uncertain. V was trimmed by 0 bases and J by 0 bases, leaving 8 bases between them. CDR1 and CDR2 (germline): SGDLS, YYNGEE. The CDR3 is made up of 15 amino acids.

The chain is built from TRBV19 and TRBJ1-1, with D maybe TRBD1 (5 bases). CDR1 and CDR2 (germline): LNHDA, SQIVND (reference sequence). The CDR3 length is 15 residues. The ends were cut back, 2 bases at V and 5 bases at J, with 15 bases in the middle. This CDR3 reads CASSIMGSGGTEAFF. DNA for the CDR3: TGTGCCAGTAGTATAATGGGCTCGGGGGGAACTGAAGCTTTCTTT.

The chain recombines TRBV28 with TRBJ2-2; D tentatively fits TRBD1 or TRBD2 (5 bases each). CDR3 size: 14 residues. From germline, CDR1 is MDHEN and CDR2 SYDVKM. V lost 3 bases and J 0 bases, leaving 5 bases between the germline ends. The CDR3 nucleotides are TGTGCCAGCAGTTTGGGGGCGAACACCGGGGAGCTGTTTTTT. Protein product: CASSLGANTGELFF.

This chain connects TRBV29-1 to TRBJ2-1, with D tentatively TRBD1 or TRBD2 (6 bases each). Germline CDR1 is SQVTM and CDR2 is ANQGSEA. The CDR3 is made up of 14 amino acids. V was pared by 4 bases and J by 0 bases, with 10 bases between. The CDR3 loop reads CSVGGRGSYNEQFF. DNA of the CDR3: TGCAGCGTTGGGGGGCGGGGCTCCTACAATGAGCAGTTCTTC.

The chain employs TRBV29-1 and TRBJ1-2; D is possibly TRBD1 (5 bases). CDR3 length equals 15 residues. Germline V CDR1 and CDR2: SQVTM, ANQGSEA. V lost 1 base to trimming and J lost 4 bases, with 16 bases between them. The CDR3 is CSVEVAKGEGYGYTF. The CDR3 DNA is TGCAGCGTTGAAGTAGCAAAAGGGGAGGGCTATGGCTACACCTTC.

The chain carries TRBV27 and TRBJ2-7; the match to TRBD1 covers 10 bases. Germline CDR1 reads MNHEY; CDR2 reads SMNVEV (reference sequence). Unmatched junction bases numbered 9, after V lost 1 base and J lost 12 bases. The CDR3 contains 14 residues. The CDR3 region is CASSLYTGQGLTYF. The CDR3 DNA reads TGTGCCAGCAGTTTATACACGGGACAGGGGTTGACGTACTTC.

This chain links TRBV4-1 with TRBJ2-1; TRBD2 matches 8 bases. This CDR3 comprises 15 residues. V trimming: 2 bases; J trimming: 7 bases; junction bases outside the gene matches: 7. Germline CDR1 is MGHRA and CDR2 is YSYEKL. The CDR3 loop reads CASSQFPGGENEQFF. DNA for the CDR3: TGCGCCAGCAGCCAATTTCCGGGAGGGGAGAATGAGCAGTTCTTC.

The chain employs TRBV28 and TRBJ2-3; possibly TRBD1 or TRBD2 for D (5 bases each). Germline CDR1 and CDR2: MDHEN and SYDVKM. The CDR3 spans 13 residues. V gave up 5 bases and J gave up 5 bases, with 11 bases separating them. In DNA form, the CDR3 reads TGTGCCAGCAGTACCGGGGACGGAGATACGCAGTATTTT. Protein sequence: CASSTGDGDTQYF.

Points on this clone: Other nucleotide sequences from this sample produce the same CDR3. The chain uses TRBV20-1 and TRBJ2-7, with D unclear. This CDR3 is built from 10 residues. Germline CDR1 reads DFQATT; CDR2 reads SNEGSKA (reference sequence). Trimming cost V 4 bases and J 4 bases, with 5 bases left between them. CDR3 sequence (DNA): TGCAGTGCTATCCAATACGAGCAGTACTTC. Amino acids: CSAIQYEQYF.

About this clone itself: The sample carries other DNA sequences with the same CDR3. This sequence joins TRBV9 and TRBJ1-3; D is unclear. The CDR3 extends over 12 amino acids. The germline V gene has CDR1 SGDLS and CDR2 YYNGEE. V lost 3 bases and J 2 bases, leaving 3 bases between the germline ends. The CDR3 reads CASSGAGNTIYF. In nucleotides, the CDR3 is TGTGCCAGCAGCGGGGCTGGAAACACCATATATTTT.

Here the CDR3 reads CASSIDLAGGLNEQYF. The CDR3 DNA follows: TGTGCCAGTAGTATAGATCTAGCGGGAGGGCTGAACGAGCAGTACTTC. This chain uses TRBV19 with TRBJ2-7; 12 nucleotides match TRBD2. This CDR3 contains 16 residues. Trimming cost V 0 bases and J 5 bases; bases outside gene matches: 5. Germline V gene sequence: CDR1 LNHDA, CDR2 SQIVND (reference sequence).

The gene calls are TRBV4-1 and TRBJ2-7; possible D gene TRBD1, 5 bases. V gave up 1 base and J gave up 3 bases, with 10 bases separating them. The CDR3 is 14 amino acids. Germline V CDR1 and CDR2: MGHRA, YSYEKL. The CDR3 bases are TGCGCCAGCAGCCAAGTCGAAGGGGTCTACGAGCAGTACTTC. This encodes CASSQVEGVYEQYF.

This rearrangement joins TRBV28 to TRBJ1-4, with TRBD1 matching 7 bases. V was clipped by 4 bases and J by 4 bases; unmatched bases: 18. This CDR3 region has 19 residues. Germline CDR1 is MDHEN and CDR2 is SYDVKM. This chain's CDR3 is CASSYPRAGRGGDNEKLFF. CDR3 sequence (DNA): TGTGCCAGCAGTTACCCGAGAGCTGGCAGGGGGGGAGATAATGAAAAACTGTTTTTT.